This T cell receptor (beta chain) was sequenced during a study of cytomegalovirus exposure and HLA in healthy donors (dated by TCRdb to 2016 to 2017). Broadly, across the study: According to an earlier analysis of 587 of the donors, about 170 million T cells yielded some 110 million unique TCR beta sequences and less than 300 Gb of sequence data. About 280 gigabases of sequencing data and around 88 million unique TCR sequences made up an early release that covered 640 HLA-typed donors. Among the approximately 400 genotyped donors, roughly 80% belonged to the genetic ancestry cluster associated with self-reported Caucasian donors. The study aimed to test whether cataloging public T cell receptors could reveal signatures of past pathogen exposure. The T cell repertoires of roughly 660 subjects were profiled by immunosequencing and related to cytomegalovirus serostatus. In addition to the first cohort of 666 subjects, a separate validation cohort of 130 or so different subjects was used. High-throughput TCR immunosequencing, statistical association of individual TCRs with disease status, and machine learning were combined to predict cytomegalovirus infection status. In a later analysis, previously published TCR beta repertoires from about 640 donors were re-analyzed and high-resolution HLA genotyping was added so that TCR occurrence patterns could be studied. In the later analysis, no new phenotypic data were used to find candidate immune exposures; instead, reliance was placed on TCR beta sequences and their occurrence across donors. An earlier analysis of 500 to 650 of the donors applied high-throughput TCR beta sequencing to assess whether each TCR beta V gene segment acted as functional or pseudogenic. Alongside the repertoire data, information on donor age, sex, ethnicity and CMV serostatus was compiled. A later genetic analysis took genome-wide SNP genotypes for about 65% of the roughly 670 donors and used that subset as a discovery cohort. Every repertoire in the discovery cohort had been generated on one and the same sequencing platform. Class I and class II HLA loci were covered by the typing at four-digit resolution. The number of typed donors differed by locus: about 629-640 for A, B, C, DRB1 and DQB1; 500 to 550 for DQA1; over 600 for DPA1; and roughly 490 for DPB1. Four or five DR-DQ haplotypes were treated as single units for association and clustering because of strong linkage in the cohort. Across under 500 genotyped donors of the cohort, an average of roughly 200,000 unique TCR beta nucleotide sequences per donor were sequenced, and roughly 20% of those sequences were non-productive. Points the paper makes about the study in general: A cluster of highly shared sequence variants was judged likely to be a technical artifact of the sequencing pipeline. In this cohort, only TCR beta chains were sequenced, and detectable features were limited by the absence of alpha or paired-chain data. The authors suggested that the approach could potentially be extended to other disease states and immunological phenotypes. In a later analysis, several top co-occurrence clusters were reported to appear linked to parvovirus B19, influenza, CMV and Epstein-Barr virus. In a later analysis, HLA-associated TCR beta chains were found to be more clonally expanded and to have lower generation probabilities than equally common non-associated chains. Specific HLA alleles were associated with 16,951 TCR beta sequences at a false discovery rate of 0.05 in a later analysis. A few of the identified cytomegalovirus-associated TCR beta chains were confirmed in vitro to be specific for cytomegalovirus antigens. Strong co-occurrence of HLA alleles, especially DR and DQ, made assigning TCR associations to individual alleles difficult. A later analysis found that most CMV-associated TCR beta chains appeared HLA-restricted, with HLA associations seemingly driven largely by CMV exposure. Correlated functional status among segregating V segments might be attributable to linkage disequilibrium, but an unknown experimental factor could not be ruled out. The classifier was reported to diagnose cytomegalovirus status with high specificity and sensitivity in both the original and validation cohorts. Because HLA typing was unavailable for some donors at each locus, only the typed subset was used in association tests. Broadly in line with IMGT annotations, most TCR beta V segments showed up in productive rearrangements about 90% or about 30% of the time in an earlier analysis of approximately 640 of the donors. Immune exposure information for the cohort was limited to CMV serostatus. A later analysis found that TCR association rates varied across HLA loci, with DRB1 alleles showing the most associated TCRs and HLA-C alleles the fewest. In a later genetic analysis, fewer N-insertions in productive TCRs were reported among donors in an Asian-associated ancestry cluster than the roughly 670-donor mean. The 87-base-pair reads could not distinguish some IMGT-functional V segments, including TRBV6-2 and TRBV6-3, so those segments were excluded. The study listed 164 TCR beta chains as associated with cytomegalovirus. Over 15 rarely observed V segments, including chromosome 9 orphons, were excluded from the earlier analysis of 550 to 700 of the donors because counts were too low. A later genetic analysis associated a missense DCLRE1C variant with V-gene and J-gene trimming of TCR beta chains, and an independent cohort replicated the association. A further reported finding was that TCR beta sequences accurately predicted the HLA-A and HLA-B alleles for most subjects in the first cohort. Across donors, most TCR sequences were observed very rarely, whereas some public TCRs were present in many individuals. The presence/absence analyses assumed that sequencing depth was roughly uniform across donors, and that assumption may not be true.

The cohort was made up of 666 healthy bone marrow donors. At the time of sampling, all cohort members were nominally healthy, though unrecorded immune exposures were likely present. The donor tested CMV seronegative and was one of the 352 seronegative cohort members. A peripheral blood sample was provided by each donor, and peripheral blood mononuclear cells were used for TCR beta sequencing. Genomic DNA extraction from the blood cell samples was performed with the Qiagen DNeasy Blood Extraction Kit. Comment on this clone: No cognate antigen has been identified for it. No qualities accompany the bases; no much larger clone lies one base away.

V is pared back by 3 bases and J by 3 bases, with 14 bases lying between the germline termini. The germline V gene encodes CDR1 SQVTM and CDR2 ANQGSEA. Reading from cysteine to phenylalanine, the CDR3 counts 14 amino acids. The read is trimmed to its CDR3 DNA, 42 bases read in frame from base 1. Preparation of the library involved the immunoSEQ multiplex PCR assay. For the multiplex PCR, a mixture combining 60 forward primers for TCR Vbeta segments and 13 reverse primers for TCR Jbeta segments was used. The CDR3 region of rearranged TCR beta genes was amplified from genomic DNA with a multiplex PCR assay. The amplified TCR beta libraries were sequenced on the Illumina HiSeq System as 87-base-pair reads. The study's processing was this. In a later analysis, roughly 80 million unique TCR beta chains were counted across the 500 to 850 repertoires, and roughly 11 million of these chains were shared by at least two donors. A nearest-neighbor algorithm error-corrected the raw reads and collapsed the reads into unique sequences, merging closely related sequences to remove PCR and sequencing errors. CDR3 sequences were aligned to IMGT reference sequences to assign V, D and J gene segments. Each retained sequence needed at least a six-nucleotide match to both a V gene segment and a J gene segment. Rearrangements were called productive when the CDR3 lacked stop codons and stayed in frame with V and J; all others were non-productive. Following IMGT convention, CDR3 was defined as the stretch from the second conserved V-encoded cysteine to the conserved J-encoded phenylalanine. In an earlier analysis of more than 550 of the donors, sequences lacking an unambiguous match to a single V gene segment were excluded. In an earlier analysis of 500 to 750 of the donors, V segments were called functional above 56.7% productive rearrangements and were called segregating when the between-donor standard deviation exceeded 5%. To diagnose cytomegalovirus status from the catalog of TCR beta chain sequences, a statistical classification framework was built. V and J gene assignment, in a later analysis, came from comparing TCR nucleotide sequences with IMGT/GENE-DB human TR gene sequences. A later analysis assigned CDR3 sequences and most-parsimonious VDJ recombination scenarios with the TCRdist pipeline. In a later analysis, each TCR beta chain was defined by its CDR3 amino acid sequence together with its V-gene family, and reads without a unique V-gene family were excluded. A later analysis removed 600 or so highly shared, low-generation-probability nucleotide sequences to deal with suspected cross-contamination and a sequencing artifact. In a later analysis, a clonal expansion index was calculated for each public chain from normalized within-repertoire ranks of inferred template counts. In a later analysis, generation probabilities were computed with a VDJ recombination model fitted to out-of-frame rearrangements, and the resulting probabilities were checked against IGoR. A later analysis scored TCR-TCR, TCR-HLA and TCR-CMV co-occurrence with hypergeometric tests, applying a repertoire-size bias correction to TCR pairs. False discovery rates were estimated in a later analysis by permuting HLA or CMV assignments 20 times. A later analysis grouped co-occurring TCRs with DBSCAN, adding TCRdist sequence similarity when clustering within HLA-allele-positive subsets. Repertoires with fewer than 30,000 or more than 120,000 public chains, plus five repertoires with anomalous nucleotide sharing, were excluded from co-occurrence clustering. In its TCRdb copy, this immuneACCESS table keeps in-frame sequences only and misses some clones. Where compared with another copy, unresolved V genes explain less than half of these, and the others have no known cause. V and J calls and clone size follow that table, whereas D and trimming were derived from the DNA. The sample profile shows over 130,000 clones; just over 65% of them were found once. The ten largest clones take up 6.5% of the sample.

This TCR came from a woman aged 55-69 years in good health and CMV-seronegative. Sequenced: PBMCs. In this chain, TRBV29-1 is recombined with TRBJ1-1, with an unclear D gene assignment. The bases read TGCAGCGTTGAGGCCCGGGGTAGTGACACTGAAGCTTTCTTT. This is translated as CSVEARGSDTEAFF.